Listed below are T cell receptor beta chains from one sample, sequenced in a study of blood T cell repertoires in COVID-19. Measured with immunoSEQ multiplex PCR; TCRdb has only the in-frame clones, and not every one. Counted here are approximately 21,000 clones, 75% to 95% occurring once; the ten biggest clones make up 18%. Material for sequencing was peripheral blood. Receptors were obtained from a human donor in a cohort sampled during active COVID-19. The CDR3 runs from the conserved cysteine through the conserved F or W. Each record gives: V gene, D gene, clone size, J gene, CDR3 protein. D genes are given only for firm matches. Not all rows give a size; the values are once, few, many and, for expanded clones, a class.

V: TRBV9; D: TRBD2; size: .; J: TRBJ2-1; CDR3: CASSAHPLAGAPHNEQFF
V: TRBV15; D: TRBD1; size: few; J: TRBJ2-7; CDR3: CATSEQGAKVEQYF
V: TRBV12-5; D: TRBD1; size: .; J: TRBJ1-1; CDR3: CASGFGTDWSLEAFF
V: TRBV3-1/TRBV3-2; D: TRBD2; size: .; J: TRBJ2-3; CDR3: CASSQVLAGGTDTQYF
V: TRBV9; D: .; size: .; J: TRBJ2-2; CDR3: CASSVAPRDGELFF
V: TRBV5-1; D: .; size: .; J: TRBJ2-1; CDR3: CASSLGLANNYNEQFF
V: TRBV3-1/TRBV3-2; D: .; size: .; J: TRBJ1-4; CDR3: CASSLRRGGTNEKLFF
V: TRBV3-1/TRBV3-2; D: .; size: .; J: TRBJ1-6; CDR3: CASSQGQINSPLHF
V: TRBV18; D: TRBD1; size: .; J: TRBJ1-6; CDR3: CASSAGQGANSPLHF
V: TRBV12-3/TRBV12-4; D: .; size: once; J: TRBJ2-7; CDR3: CASSPGQGREQYF
V: TRBV3-1/TRBV3-2; D: .; size: .; J: TRBJ1-5; CDR3: CASSQGGVRNQPQHF
V: TRBV11-3; D: .; size: .; J: TRBJ1-3; CDR3: CASSAGVAGNTIYF
V: TRBV6-2/TRBV6-3; D: TRBD2; size: .; J: TRBJ2-3; CDR3: CASSYGSGGAGTDTQYF
V: TRBV5-1; D: TRBD1; size: .; J: TRBJ2-7; CDR3: CASKVRDRGSYEQYF
V: TRBV11-2; D: .; size: .; J: TRBJ2-1; CDR3: CASSPGGEVQFF
V: TRBV7-8; D: .; size: once; J: TRBJ2-7; CDR3: CASSLGHIQYEQYF
V: TRBV5-1; D: .; size: .; J: TRBJ2-2; CDR3: CASSLVGDRTGELFF
V: TRBV6-2/TRBV6-3; D: TRBD1; size: .; J: TRBJ1-3; CDR3: CASSTRQGKNTIYF
V: TRBV7-8; D: .; size: .; J: TRBJ1-4; CDR3: CASSLDAGGSTNEKLFF
V: TRBV7-9; D: TRBD1; size: .; J: TRBJ2-4; CDR3: CASSLHRGQGKNIQYF
V: TRBV3-1/TRBV3-2; D: TRBD1; size: .; J: TRBJ2-4; CDR3: CASSQAPGTGFIQYF
V: TRBV27; D: TRBD1; size: .; J: TRBJ1-6; CDR3: CASSLKGANSPLHF
V: TRBV9; D: TRBD1; size: .; J: TRBJ2-7; CDR3: CASSVGTGRDYEQYF
V: TRBV12-3/TRBV12-4; D: TRBD1; size: .; J: TRBJ1-1; CDR3: CASTDRGTTEAFF
V: TRBV12-5; D: .; size: .; J: TRBJ1-5; CDR3: CASGPAVQPQHF
V: TRBV27; D: .; size: .; J: TRBJ2-7; CDR3: CASRPQGRPYEQYF
V: TRBV5-1; D: TRBD2; size: .; J: TRBJ2-1; CDR3: CASSPGGGHNEQFF
V: TRBV4-1; D: TRBD1; size: .; J: TRBJ2-6; CDR3: CASSQLDRNPPGANVLTF
V: TRBV7-6; D: TRBD2; size: .; J: TRBJ2-7; CDR3: CASSRSSSGTYEQYF
V: TRBV19; D: TRBD1; size: .; J: TRBJ1-1; CDR3: CASSIKTGSAEAFF
V: TRBV27; D: .; size: .; J: TRBJ1-1; CDR3: CASSSYGENTEAFF
V: TRBV5-4; D: .; size: .; J: TRBJ2-7; CDR3: CASSPTDMNFFYEQYF
V: TRBV5-4; D: .; size: few; J: TRBJ2-7; CDR3: CASSPEQGKDEQYF
V: TRBV10-1; D: .; size: .; J: TRBJ2-2; CDR3: CASSKAQGMDTGELFF
V: TRBV29-1; D: TRBD1; size: few; J: TRBJ1-1; CDR3: CSVIRDRAPEAFF
V: TRBV30; D: .; size: .; J: TRBJ2-1; CDR3: CAWSVLGGSYNEQFF
V: TRBV7-9; D: .; size: few; J: TRBJ1-1; CDR3: CASSLGIADYTEAFF
V: TRBV7-9; D: TRBD1; size: .; J: TRBJ1-5; CDR3: CASSLPGGSQPQHF
V: TRBV5-5; D: .; size: .; J: TRBJ2-7; CDR3: CASSLSPDSLEQYF
V: TRBV4-1; D: TRBD1; size: once; J: TRBJ1-1; CDR3: CASSQLKGTGNSQSTEAFF
V: TRBV6-1; D: .; size: .; J: TRBJ2-7; CDR3: CASSESTRGPYEQYF
V: TRBV5-1; D: .; size: .; J: TRBJ1-1; CDR3: CASSLDGRSGTEAFF
V: TRBV9; D: TRBD1; size: .; J: TRBJ1-6; CDR3: CASSVTGDNSPLHF
V: TRBV7-8; D: .; size: .; J: TRBJ2-1; CDR3: CASSLSTSSSYNEQFF
V: TRBV7-9; D: .; size: .; J: TRBJ2-2; CDR3: CASSPKTGSANTGELFF
V: TRBV12-3/TRBV12-4; D: .; size: .; J: TRBJ1-2; CDR3: CASSLHRATYTF
V: TRBV27; D: TRBD1; size: .; J: TRBJ1-4; CDR3: CASSLARGRRDEKLFF
V: TRBV2; D: TRBD2; size: .; J: TRBJ2-5; CDR3: CASSTSGVMGETQYF
V: TRBV3-1/TRBV3-2; D: .; size: .; J: TRBJ2-2; CDR3: CASSQGTVTGELFF
V: TRBV3-1/TRBV3-2; D: TRBD2; size: .; J: TRBJ2-3; CDR3: CASSQGTSGARTDTQYF
V: TRBV18; D: .; size: once; J: TRBJ2-7; CDR3: CASSGQLSNEQYF
V: TRBV6-5; D: .; size: .; J: TRBJ2-1; CDR3: CASSKYVSSYNEQFF
V: TRBV11-2; D: TRBD1; size: .; J: TRBJ1-2; CDR3: CASSSRGDWTGVGYTF
V: TRBV7-8; D: TRBD1; size: .; J: TRBJ1-1; CDR3: CASSLTGGTEAFF
V: TRBV18; D: .; size: .; J: TRBJ1-5; CDR3: CASSPTTGNSNQPQHF
V: TRBV18; D: TRBD1; size: .; J: TRBJ1-2; CDR3: CASSPLETGPYGYTF
V: TRBV5-1; D: .; size: .; J: TRBJ2-7; CDR3: CASSSGTVPYEQYF
V: TRBV5-1; D: .; size: .; J: TRBJ2-7; CDR3: CASSFWQVTDEQYF